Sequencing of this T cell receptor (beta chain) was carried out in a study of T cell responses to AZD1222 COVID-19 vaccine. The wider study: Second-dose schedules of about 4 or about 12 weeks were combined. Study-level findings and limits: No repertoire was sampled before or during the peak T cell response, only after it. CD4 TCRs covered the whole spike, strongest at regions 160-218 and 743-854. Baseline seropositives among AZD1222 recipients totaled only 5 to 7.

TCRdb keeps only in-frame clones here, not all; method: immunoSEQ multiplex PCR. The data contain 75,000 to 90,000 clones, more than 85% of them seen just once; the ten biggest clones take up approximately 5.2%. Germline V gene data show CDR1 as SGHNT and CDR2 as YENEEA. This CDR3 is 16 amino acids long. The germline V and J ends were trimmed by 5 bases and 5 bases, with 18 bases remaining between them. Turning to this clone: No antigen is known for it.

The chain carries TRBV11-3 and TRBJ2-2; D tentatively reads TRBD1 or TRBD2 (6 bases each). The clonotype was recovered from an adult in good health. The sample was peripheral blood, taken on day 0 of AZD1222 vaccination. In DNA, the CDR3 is TGTGCCAGCAGCCCCTTGGGGGGCTCGAGGACCGGGGAGCTGTTTTTT. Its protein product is CASSPLGGSRTGELFF.